The entry that follows covers one T cell receptor (beta chain) sequence. There are 15 residues in the CDR3. In germline, CDR1 is LNHDA, CDR2 SQIVND (reference sequence). V dropped 5 bases and J dropped 4 bases, with 15 bases sitting between them. Some clones are missing from TCRdb's copy, which holds only in-frame ones; the method was immunoSEQ multiplex PCR. The sample includes about 130,000 clones, 70% to 80% of them seen just once. The source of the sample is a study of blood T cell repertoires in COVID-19. On the study more broadly: The cDNA or gDNA used as material had been derived from T cells, B-cell-depleted T cells, or PBMCs.

The material sequenced was peripheral blood. The chain is built from TRBV19 and TRBJ1-3, with D unclear. The receptor's source is a man aged 40-49 years with active or convalescent COVID-19. CDR3 sequence: CASSVGGSDGNTIYF. The CDR3 nucleotides are TGTGCCAGTAGTGTTGGAGGGTCTGACGGAAACACCATATATTTT.